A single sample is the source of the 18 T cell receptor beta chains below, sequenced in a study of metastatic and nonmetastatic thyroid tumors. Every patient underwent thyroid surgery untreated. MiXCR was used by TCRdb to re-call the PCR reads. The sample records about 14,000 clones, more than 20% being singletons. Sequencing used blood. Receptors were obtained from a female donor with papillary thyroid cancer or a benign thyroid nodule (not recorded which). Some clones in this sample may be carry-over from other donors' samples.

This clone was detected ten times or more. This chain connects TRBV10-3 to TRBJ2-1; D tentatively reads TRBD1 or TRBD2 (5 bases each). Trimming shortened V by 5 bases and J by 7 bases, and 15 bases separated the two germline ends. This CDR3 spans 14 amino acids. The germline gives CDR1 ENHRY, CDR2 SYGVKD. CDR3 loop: CAISRGGPGNEQFF. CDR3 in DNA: TGTGCCATCAGTAGGGGCGGGCCGGGGAATGAGCAGTTCTTC.

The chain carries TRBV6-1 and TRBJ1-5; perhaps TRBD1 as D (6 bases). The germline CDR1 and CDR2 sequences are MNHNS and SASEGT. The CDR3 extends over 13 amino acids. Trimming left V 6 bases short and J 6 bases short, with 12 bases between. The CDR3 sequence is CASSAGQSQPQHF. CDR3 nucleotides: TGTGCCAGCAGCGCGGGACAAAGTCAGCCCCAGCATTTT.

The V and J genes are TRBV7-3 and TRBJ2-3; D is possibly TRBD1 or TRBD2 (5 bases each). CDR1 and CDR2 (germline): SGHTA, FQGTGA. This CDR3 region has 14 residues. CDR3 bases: TGTTCCATCAGCCCGTTAAGGGACCCAGATACGCAGTATTTT. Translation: CSISPLRDPDTQYF. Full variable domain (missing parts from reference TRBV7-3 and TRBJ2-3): GAGVSQTPSNKVTEKGKYVELRCDPISGHTALYWYRQSLGQGPEFLIYFQGTGAADDSGLPNDRFFAVRPEGSVSTLKIQRTERGDSAVYLCSISPLRDPDTQYFGPGTRLTVL.

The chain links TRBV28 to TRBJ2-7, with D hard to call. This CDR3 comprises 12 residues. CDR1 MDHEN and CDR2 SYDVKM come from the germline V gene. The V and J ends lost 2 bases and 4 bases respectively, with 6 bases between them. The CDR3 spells CASSLPGYEQYF. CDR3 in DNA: TGTGCCAGCAGTTTACCAGGATACGAGCAGTACTTC.

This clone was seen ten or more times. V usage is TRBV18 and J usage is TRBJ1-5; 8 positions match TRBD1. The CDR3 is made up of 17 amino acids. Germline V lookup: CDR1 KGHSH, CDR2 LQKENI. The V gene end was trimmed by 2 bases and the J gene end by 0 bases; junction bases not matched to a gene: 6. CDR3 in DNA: TGTGCCAGCTCACCAACAGGGGGACTATATAGCAATCAGCCCCAGCATTTT. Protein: CASSPTGGLYSNQPQHF.

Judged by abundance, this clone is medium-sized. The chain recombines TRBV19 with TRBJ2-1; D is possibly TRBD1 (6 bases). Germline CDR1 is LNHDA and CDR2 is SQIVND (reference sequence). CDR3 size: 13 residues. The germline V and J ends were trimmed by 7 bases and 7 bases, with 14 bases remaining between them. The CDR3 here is CASNAGERNEQFF. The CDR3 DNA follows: TGTGCCAGTAACGCAGGGGAACGGAATGAGCAGTTCTTC.

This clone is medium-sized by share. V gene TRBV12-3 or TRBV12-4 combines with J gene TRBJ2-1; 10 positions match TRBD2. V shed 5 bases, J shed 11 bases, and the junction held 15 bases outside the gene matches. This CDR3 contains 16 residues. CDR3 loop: CASSARTSGTFWKQFF. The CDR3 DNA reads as TGTGCCAGCAGTGCTAGGACTAGCGGTACCTTCTGGAAGCAGTTCTTC.

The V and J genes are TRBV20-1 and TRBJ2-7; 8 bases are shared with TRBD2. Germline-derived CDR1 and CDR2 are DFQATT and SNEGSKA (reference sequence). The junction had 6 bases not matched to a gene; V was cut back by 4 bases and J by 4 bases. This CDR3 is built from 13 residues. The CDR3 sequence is CSAIWPSGYEQYF. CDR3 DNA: TGCAGTGCTATTTGGCCTAGCGGGTACGAGCAGTACTTC.

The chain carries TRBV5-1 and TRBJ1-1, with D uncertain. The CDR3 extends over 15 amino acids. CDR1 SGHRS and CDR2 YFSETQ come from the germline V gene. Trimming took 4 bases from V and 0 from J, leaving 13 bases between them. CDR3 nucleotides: TGCGCCAGCAGCCTGGGTGGGTTAATGAACACTGAAGCTTTCTTT. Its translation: CASSLGGLMNTEAFF.

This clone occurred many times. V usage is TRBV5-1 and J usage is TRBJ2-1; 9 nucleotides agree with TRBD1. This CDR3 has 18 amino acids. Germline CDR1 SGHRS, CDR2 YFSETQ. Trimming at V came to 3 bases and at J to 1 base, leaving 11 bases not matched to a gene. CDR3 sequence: CASSSRDRVSESYNEQFF. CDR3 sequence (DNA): TGCGCCAGCAGCTCCCGGGACAGGGTTTCCGAATCCTACAATGAGCAGTTCTTC.

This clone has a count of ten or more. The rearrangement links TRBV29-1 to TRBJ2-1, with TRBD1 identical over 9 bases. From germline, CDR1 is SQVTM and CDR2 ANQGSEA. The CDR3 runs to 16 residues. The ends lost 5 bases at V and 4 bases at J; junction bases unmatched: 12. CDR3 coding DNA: TGCAGCGTTAGTACCTCGGGACAGGGCACTTACAATGAGCAGTTCTTC. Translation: CSVSTSGQGTYNEQFF.

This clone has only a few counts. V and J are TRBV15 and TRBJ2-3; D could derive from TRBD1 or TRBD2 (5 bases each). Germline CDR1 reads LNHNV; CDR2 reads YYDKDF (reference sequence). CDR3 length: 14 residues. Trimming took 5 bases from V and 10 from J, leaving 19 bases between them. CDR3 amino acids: CATSGTGDPVSQYF. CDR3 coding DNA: TGTGCCACCAGCGGAACCGGGGACCCGGTATCGCAGTATTTT.

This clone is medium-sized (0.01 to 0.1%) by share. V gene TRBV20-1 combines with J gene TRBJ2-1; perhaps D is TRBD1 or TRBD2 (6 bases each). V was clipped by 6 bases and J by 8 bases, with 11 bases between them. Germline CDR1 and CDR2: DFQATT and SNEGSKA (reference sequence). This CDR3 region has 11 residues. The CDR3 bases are TGCAGTGCAGAGGGGGGCGATGAGCAGTTCTTC. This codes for CSAEGGDEQFF.

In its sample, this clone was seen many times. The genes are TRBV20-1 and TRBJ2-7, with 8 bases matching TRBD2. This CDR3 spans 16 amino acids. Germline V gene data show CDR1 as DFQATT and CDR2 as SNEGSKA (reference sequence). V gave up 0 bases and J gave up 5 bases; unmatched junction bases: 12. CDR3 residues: CSARDLGSGSGHEQYF. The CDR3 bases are TGCAGTGCTAGAGATCTCGGGAGCGGGAGCGGACACGAGCAGTACTTC.

The CDR3 spells CASSLIQAGAPGELFF. DNA for the CDR3: TGTGCCAGCAGCTTAATCCAGGCAGGTGCCCCCGGGGAGCTGTTTTTT. The rearrangement links TRBV11-2 to TRBJ2-2, with D unclear. Germline V gene lookup returns CDR1 SGHAT and CDR2 FQNNGV. This CDR3 is built from 16 residues. Deletions cut 2 bases from V and 6 bases from J, with 16 bases between.

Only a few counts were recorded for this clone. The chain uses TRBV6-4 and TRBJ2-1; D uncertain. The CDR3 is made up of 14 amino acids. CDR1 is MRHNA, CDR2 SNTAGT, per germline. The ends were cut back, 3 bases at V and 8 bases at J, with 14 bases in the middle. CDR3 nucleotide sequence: TGTGCCAGCAGTGAACTCTCTTGGGTCGATGAGCAGTTCTTC. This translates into CASSELSWVDEQFF.

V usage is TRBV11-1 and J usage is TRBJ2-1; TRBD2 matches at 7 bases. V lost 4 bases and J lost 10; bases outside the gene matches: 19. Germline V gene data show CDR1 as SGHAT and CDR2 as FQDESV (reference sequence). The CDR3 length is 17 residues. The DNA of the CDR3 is TGTGCCAGCAGCTCCCGGGAGGACCGGACCCTCTTTTTGGAGCAGTTCTTC. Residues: CASSSREDRTLFLEQFF.

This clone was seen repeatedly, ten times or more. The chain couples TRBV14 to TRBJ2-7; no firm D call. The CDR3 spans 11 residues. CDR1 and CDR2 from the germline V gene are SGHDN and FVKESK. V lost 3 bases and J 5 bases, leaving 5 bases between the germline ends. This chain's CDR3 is CASSHSHEQYF. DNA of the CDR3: TGTGCCAGCAGCCATTCGCACGAGCAGTACTTC.